This T cell receptor (beta chain) was retrieved from a study of radiotherapy plus CTLA-4 blockade in lung cancer. Participants had chemo-refractory metastatic non-small-cell lung cancer and were treated with focal radiation plus ipilimumab CTLA-4 blockade. Comment on this clone: Its antigen is unknown.

Broader study findings: Early clonal dynamics of blood T cells, together with interferon-beta, were reported as the best response predictor.

Here immunoSEQ multiplex PCR was the method, and the copy in TCRdb shows in-frame clones only, minus some. The table records tens of thousands of clones, 83% of them present only once. The specimen was peripheral blood, collected from a patient treated with radiotherapy plus ipilimumab. The origin of this receptor is a human donor with non-small cell lung cancer who had stable disease on radiotherapy plus ipilimumab.

CDR3 nucleotide sequence: TGTGCCAGCAGCCAAGGTCCTAGCGGGGGGTCAGATACGCAGTATTTT. It encodes CASSQGPSGGSDTQYF. This chain connects TRBV4-2 to TRBJ2-3; TRBD2 matches 11 bases. The CDR3 is 16 residues long. V gave up 1 base and J gave up 4 bases; unmatched junction bases: 4. The V gene's germline CDR1 is LGHNA and CDR2 YNFKEQ.